This TCR beta chain was found in a study of shared clonotypes between healthy human individuals. Study-wide background: Those who served as donors were a couple of women and a few men between the ages of 18 and 49.

Trimming removed 3 bases at V and 5 bases at J, with 11 bases between. There are 13 residues in the CDR3. Germline V gene data show CDR1 as SGHDT and CDR2 as YYEEEE. Repertoires were generated with immunoSEQ multiplex PCR, while TCRdb's copy carries only in-frame clones and drops some. Here the sample spans about 980,000 clones, over 75% being singletons. A split of CD4+ cells into CD45RA+ naive and CD45RA-negative memory subsets was performed. Sequenced: memory CD4+ T cells sorted from blood. Subset reported: CD45RA-negative fraction. The sequence was collected from a man between 18 and 29 years old in good health. The V call is TRBV5-6, the J call TRBJ1-1, with unresolved D. The CDR3 bases are TGTGCCAGCAGCTCCACAAACCCTACTGAAGCTTTCTTT. As protein: CASSSTNPTEAFF.